The 5 T cell receptor beta chains below were found in one sample sequenced in a study of CD8 T cells in ankylosing spondylitis (dated by TCRdb to about 2017). Their antigens remain unidentified. What the authors observed across the whole study: A TCR beta motif made up of roughly eight highly homologous amino acid variants appeared to be characteristic of blood from ankylosing spondylitis patients.

Libraries came from 5' RACE. Instrument on record: Illumina HiSeq 2500. Clones were called with MiXCR by TCRdb after fastp trimmed the public reads at Q25, and only in-frame beta chains were retained. Rows with one shared CDR3 protein collapse into an entry with the most common genes and DNA. The sample data list about 220,000 distinct CDR3 sequences, and roughly 6.6% of these were observed just once. The ten most abundant clones make up approximately 15% of the sample. The sequenced sample consisted of blood, either unsorted or a sorted T cell fraction (not recorded which). These receptors originate from a male donor with ankylosing spondylitis.

This clonotype was seen a few times. The genes are TRBV28 and TRBJ2-5, with D unclear. Germline-derived CDR1 and CDR2 are MDHEN and SYDVKM. The length of the CDR3 is 14 residues. V shed 5 bases and J shed 5 bases, with 15 bases lying between them. DNA for the CDR3: TGTGCCAGCAGTCCAGGCTTGGGTTGGGAGACCCAGTACTTC. Its translation: CASSPGLGWETQYF. Combining the CDR3 with reference TRBV28 and TRBJ2-5 gives the whole variable domain DVKVTQSSRYLVKRTGEKVFLECVQDMDHENMFWYRQDPGLGLRLIYFSYDVKMKEKGDIPEGYSVSREKKERFSLILESASTNQTSMYLCASSPGLGWETQYFGPGTRLLVL.

This clonotype appeared many times. The chain combines TRBV6-2 or TRBV6-3 with TRBJ2-2, with a possible D match to TRBD2 (6 bases). V gave up 6 bases and J gave up 6 bases, with 8 bases separating them. This CDR3 spans 12 amino acids. Germline CDR1 reads MNHEY; CDR2 reads SVGEGT. In DNA, the CDR3 is TGTGCCAGCAGGGACTACCCCGGGGAGCTGTTTTTT. Protein: CASRDYPGELFF.

V usage is TRBV20-1 and J usage is TRBJ1-1; D might be TRBD1 (6 bases). The CDR3 extends over 12 amino acids. Trimming left V 6 bases short and J 1 base short, with 9 bases between. Germline V gives CDR1 DFQATT, CDR2 SNEGSKA (reference sequence). The CDR3 coding sequence is TGCAGTGCGATCAGGGGGAACACTGAAGCTTTCTTT. It encodes CSAIRGNTEAFF.

This clonotype has a handful of counts. The chain carries TRBV24-1 and TRBJ2-1; 8 bases fit TRBD1. This CDR3 has 15 residues. V gave up 9 bases and J gave up 10 bases; unmatched junction bases: 16. Germline-derived CDR1 and CDR2 are KGHDR and SFDVKD. The CDR3 DNA follows: TGTGCCACCTCGGAAGACAGGGGTTCGTCGAGGGAGCAGTTCTTC. It encodes CATSEDRGSSREQFF.

This clonotype has ten or more counts. The V gene is TRBV4-3, the J gene TRBJ1-5, with D unclear. Trimming left V 1 base short and J 3 bases short, with 10 bases between. Germline V gene data show CDR1 as LGHNA and CDR2 as YSLEER. CDR3 length: 15 amino acids. CDR3 bases: TGCGCCAGCAGCCAAGGGTCCGGGGTCAATCAGCCCCAGCATTTT. Amino acids: CASSQGSGVNQPQHF.